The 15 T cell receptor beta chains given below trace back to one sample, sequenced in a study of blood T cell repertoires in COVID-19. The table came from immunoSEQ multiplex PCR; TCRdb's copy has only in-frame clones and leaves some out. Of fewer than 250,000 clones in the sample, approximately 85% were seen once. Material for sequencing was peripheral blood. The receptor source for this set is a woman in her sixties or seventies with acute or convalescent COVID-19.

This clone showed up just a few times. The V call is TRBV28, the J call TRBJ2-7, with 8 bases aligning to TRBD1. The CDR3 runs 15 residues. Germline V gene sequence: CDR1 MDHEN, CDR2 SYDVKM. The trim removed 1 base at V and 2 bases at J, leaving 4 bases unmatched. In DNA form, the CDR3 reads TGTGCCAGCAGTTTATCCGGCAGGGGGCCCTACGAGCAGTACTTC. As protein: CASSLSGRGPYEQYF.

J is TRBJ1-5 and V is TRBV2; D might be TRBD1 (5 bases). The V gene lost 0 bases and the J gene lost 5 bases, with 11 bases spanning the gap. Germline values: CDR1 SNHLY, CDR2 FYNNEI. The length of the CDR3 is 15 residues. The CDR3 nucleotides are TGTGCCAGCAGTGAAGCGGGGCCATATGATCAGCCCCAGCATTTT. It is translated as CASSEAGPYDQPQHF. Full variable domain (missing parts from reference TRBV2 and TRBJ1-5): EPEVTQTPSHQVTQMGQEVILRCVPISNHLYFYWYRQILGQKVEFLVSFYNNEISEKSEIFDDQFSVERPDGSNFTLKIRSTKLEDSAMYFCASSEAGPYDQPQHFGDGTRLSIL.

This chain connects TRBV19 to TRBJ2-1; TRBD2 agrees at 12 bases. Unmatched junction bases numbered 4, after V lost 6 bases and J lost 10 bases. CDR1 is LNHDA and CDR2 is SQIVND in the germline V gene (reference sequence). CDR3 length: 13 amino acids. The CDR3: CASSKGLAGEQFF. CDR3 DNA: TGTGCCAGTAGCAAAGGACTAGCGGGGGAGCAGTTCTTC.

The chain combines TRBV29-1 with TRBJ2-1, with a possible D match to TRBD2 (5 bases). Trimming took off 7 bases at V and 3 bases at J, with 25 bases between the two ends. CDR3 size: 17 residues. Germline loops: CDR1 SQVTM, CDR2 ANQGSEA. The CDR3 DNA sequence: TGCAGCGGCCAGGATCTAGCCCTCTCCCACATCTACAATGAGCAGTTCTTC. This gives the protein CSGQDLALSHIYNEQFF.

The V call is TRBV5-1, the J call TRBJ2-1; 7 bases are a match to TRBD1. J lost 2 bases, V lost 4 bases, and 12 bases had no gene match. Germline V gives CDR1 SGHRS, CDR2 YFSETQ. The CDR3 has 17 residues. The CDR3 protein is CASSQTLQGNAYNEQFF. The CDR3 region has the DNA TGCGCCAGCAGCCAAACTCTACAGGGGAATGCCTACAATGAGCAGTTCTTC.

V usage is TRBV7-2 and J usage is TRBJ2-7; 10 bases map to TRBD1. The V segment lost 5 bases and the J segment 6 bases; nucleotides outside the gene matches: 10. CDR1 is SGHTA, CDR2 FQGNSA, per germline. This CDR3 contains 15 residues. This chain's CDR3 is CASSKDRDRGGEQYF. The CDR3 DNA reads TGTGCCAGCAGCAAAGACCGGGACAGGGGAGGCGAGCAGTACTTC.

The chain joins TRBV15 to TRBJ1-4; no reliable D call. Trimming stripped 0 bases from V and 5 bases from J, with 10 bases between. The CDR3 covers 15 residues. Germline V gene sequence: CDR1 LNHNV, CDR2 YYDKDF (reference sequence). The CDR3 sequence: CATSRERRENEKLFF. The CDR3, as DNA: TGTGCCACCAGCAGAGAACGGCGGGAGAATGAAAAACTGTTTTTT.

This chain's CDR3 is CASSSGQGGEKLFF. DNA for the CDR3: TGTGCCAGCAGCTCCGGACAGGGAGGTGAAAAACTGTTTTTT. The chain uses TRBV7-8 and TRBJ1-4, with 8 bases fitting TRBD1. The V gene end was trimmed by 4 bases and the J gene end by 7 bases; junction bases not matched to a gene: 5. The length of the CDR3 is 14 residues. Germline assignment: CDR1 SGHVS and CDR2 FQNEAQ.

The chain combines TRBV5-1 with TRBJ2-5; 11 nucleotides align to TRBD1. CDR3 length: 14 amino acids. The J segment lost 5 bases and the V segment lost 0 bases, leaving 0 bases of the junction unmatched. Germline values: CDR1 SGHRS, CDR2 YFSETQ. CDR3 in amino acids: CASSLGTGGETQYF. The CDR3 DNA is TGCGCCAGCAGCTTGGGGACAGGGGGCGAGACCCAGTACTTC.

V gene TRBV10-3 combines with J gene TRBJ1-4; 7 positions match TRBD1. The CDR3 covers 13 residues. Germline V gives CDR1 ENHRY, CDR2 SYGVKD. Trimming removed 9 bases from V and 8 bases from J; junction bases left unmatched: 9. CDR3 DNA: TGTGCCATAACCGGGACAGTGGGGGAAAAACTGTTTTTT. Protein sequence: CAITGTVGEKLFF.

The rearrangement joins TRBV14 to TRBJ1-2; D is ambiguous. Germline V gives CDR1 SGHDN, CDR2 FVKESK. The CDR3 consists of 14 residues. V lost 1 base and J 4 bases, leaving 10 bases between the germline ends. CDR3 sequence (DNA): TGTGCCAGCAGCCAAGCATCCTATCTCTATGGCTACACCTTC. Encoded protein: CASSQASYLYGYTF.

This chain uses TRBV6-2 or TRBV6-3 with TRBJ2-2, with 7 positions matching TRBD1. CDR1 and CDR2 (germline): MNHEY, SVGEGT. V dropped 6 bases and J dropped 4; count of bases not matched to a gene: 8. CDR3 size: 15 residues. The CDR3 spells CASSPGQPLTGELFF. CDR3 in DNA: TGTGCCAGCAGCCCGGGACAGCCCCTCACCGGGGAGCTGTTTTTT.

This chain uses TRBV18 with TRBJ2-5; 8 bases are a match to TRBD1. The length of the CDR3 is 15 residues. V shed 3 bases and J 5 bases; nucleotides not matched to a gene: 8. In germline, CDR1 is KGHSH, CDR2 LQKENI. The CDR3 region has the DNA TGTGCCAGCTCACCTGGGACAGGAAGCTGGGAGACCCAGTACTTC. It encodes CASSPGTGSWETQYF.

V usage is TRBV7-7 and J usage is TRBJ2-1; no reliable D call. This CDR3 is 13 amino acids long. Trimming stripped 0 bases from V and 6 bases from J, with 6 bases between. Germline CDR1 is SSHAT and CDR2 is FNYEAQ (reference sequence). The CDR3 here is CASSLANSNEQFF. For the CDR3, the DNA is TGTGCCAGCAGCTTAGCGAACAGCAATGAGCAGTTCTTC.

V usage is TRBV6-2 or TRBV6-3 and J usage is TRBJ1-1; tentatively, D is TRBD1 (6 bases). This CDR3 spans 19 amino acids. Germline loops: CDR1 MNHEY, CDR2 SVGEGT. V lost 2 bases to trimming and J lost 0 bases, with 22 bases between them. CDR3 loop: CASSYPLQVGGPMNTEAFF. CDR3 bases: TGTGCCAGCAGTTACCCTCTACAGGTAGGGGGACCAATGAACACTGAAGCTTTCTTT.